The 7 T cell receptor beta chains below come from one sample, sequenced in a study of CD8 T cells in ankylosing spondylitis. MiXCR was run by TCRdb on the 5' RACE reads, yielding one entry per CDR3 protein. The sample comprises about 130,000 distinct CDR3 sequences, about an eighth of which are singletons, and around 4.3% rests with the top ten. Specimen: blood, either unsorted or a sorted T cell fraction (not recorded which). The receptors here all came from a female donor with ankylosing spondylitis or in good health (not recorded which).

This clonotype was observed a few times. The chain uses TRBV29-1 and TRBJ1-6; 9 nucleotides align to TRBD1. The V gene's germline CDR1 is SQVTM and CDR2 ANQGSEA. The CDR3 is made up of 17 amino acids. V lost 3 bases and J lost 7; bases outside the gene matches: 13. The CDR3 nucleotides read TGCAGCGTTGATTCTGGATCCGGGACAGGGAGGAATTCACCCCTCCACTTT. This translates into CSVDSGSGTGRNSPLHF.

V and J are TRBV7-9 and TRBJ2-7, with 7 nucleotides matching TRBD1. The V gene's germline CDR1 is SEHNR and CDR2 FQNEAQ (reference sequence). This CDR3 contains 17 residues. The V and J ends lost 4 bases and 2 bases, in that order; junction bases with no gene match: 14. The chain's CDR3 is CASSSYPSRDRAYEQYF. CDR3 coding DNA: TGTGCCAGCAGCTCATACCCTTCCCGGGACAGAGCCTACGAGCAGTACTTC.

This clonotype occurred many times. The V call is TRBV11-2, the J call TRBJ2-7; 7 nucleotides align to TRBD2. Germline V gene lookup returns CDR1 SGHAT and CDR2 FQNNGV. Trimming took 5 bases from V and 3 from J; bases not matched to a gene: 10. The CDR3 runs to 15 residues. CDR3 bases: TGTGCCAGCAGCCACCTCCAAGCGGGGATCTACGAGCAGTACTTC. Translating gives CASSHLQAGIYEQYF.

This clonotype showed up many times. This rearrangement joins TRBV12-3 or TRBV12-4 to TRBJ2-1; TRBD2 matches 8 bases. The J segment lost 2 bases and the V segment lost 7 bases, leaving 10 bases of the junction unmatched. The CDR3 contains 16 residues. CDR3 region: CASITGGSGAYNEQFF. The DNA of the CDR3 is TGTGCCAGCATTACGGGGGGTAGCGGGGCCTACAATGAGCAGTTCTTC.

This clonotype showed up many times. J is TRBJ2-1 and V is TRBV20-1; the D gene could be TRBD1 or TRBD2 (6 bases each). The CDR3 runs 13 residues. The V and J ends lost 3 bases and 6 bases respectively, with 12 bases between them. The V gene's germline CDR1 is DFQATT and CDR2 SNEGSKA (reference sequence). CDR3 DNA sequence: TGCAGTGCTAGCGGGGGCCCCTCCAATGAGCAGTTCTTC. The encoded protein is CSASGGPSNEQFF.

This clonotype showed up many times. CDR3 in amino acids: CASSLRGRLAGLDTQYF. The CDR3 region has the DNA TGTGCCAGCAGTCTCAGGGGCCGACTAGCGGGGTTGGATACGCAGTATTTT. The V and J genes are TRBV12-3 or TRBV12-4 and TRBJ2-3, with 11 nucleotides matching TRBD2. The CDR3 spans 17 residues. V was pared by 5 bases and J by 6 bases, with 13 bases of the junction left unmatched.

This clonotype was counted once. A single base separates this from a much larger clone, so it may be a read error. The J gene is TRBJ2-3, the V gene TRBV7-8; D is uncertain. There are 12 residues in the CDR3. In germline, CDR1 is SGHVS, CDR2 FQNEAQ. The CDR3 here is CASSNVPDTLYF. In DNA form, the CDR3 reads TGTGCCAGCAGCAACGTCCCAGATACGCTGTATTTT.